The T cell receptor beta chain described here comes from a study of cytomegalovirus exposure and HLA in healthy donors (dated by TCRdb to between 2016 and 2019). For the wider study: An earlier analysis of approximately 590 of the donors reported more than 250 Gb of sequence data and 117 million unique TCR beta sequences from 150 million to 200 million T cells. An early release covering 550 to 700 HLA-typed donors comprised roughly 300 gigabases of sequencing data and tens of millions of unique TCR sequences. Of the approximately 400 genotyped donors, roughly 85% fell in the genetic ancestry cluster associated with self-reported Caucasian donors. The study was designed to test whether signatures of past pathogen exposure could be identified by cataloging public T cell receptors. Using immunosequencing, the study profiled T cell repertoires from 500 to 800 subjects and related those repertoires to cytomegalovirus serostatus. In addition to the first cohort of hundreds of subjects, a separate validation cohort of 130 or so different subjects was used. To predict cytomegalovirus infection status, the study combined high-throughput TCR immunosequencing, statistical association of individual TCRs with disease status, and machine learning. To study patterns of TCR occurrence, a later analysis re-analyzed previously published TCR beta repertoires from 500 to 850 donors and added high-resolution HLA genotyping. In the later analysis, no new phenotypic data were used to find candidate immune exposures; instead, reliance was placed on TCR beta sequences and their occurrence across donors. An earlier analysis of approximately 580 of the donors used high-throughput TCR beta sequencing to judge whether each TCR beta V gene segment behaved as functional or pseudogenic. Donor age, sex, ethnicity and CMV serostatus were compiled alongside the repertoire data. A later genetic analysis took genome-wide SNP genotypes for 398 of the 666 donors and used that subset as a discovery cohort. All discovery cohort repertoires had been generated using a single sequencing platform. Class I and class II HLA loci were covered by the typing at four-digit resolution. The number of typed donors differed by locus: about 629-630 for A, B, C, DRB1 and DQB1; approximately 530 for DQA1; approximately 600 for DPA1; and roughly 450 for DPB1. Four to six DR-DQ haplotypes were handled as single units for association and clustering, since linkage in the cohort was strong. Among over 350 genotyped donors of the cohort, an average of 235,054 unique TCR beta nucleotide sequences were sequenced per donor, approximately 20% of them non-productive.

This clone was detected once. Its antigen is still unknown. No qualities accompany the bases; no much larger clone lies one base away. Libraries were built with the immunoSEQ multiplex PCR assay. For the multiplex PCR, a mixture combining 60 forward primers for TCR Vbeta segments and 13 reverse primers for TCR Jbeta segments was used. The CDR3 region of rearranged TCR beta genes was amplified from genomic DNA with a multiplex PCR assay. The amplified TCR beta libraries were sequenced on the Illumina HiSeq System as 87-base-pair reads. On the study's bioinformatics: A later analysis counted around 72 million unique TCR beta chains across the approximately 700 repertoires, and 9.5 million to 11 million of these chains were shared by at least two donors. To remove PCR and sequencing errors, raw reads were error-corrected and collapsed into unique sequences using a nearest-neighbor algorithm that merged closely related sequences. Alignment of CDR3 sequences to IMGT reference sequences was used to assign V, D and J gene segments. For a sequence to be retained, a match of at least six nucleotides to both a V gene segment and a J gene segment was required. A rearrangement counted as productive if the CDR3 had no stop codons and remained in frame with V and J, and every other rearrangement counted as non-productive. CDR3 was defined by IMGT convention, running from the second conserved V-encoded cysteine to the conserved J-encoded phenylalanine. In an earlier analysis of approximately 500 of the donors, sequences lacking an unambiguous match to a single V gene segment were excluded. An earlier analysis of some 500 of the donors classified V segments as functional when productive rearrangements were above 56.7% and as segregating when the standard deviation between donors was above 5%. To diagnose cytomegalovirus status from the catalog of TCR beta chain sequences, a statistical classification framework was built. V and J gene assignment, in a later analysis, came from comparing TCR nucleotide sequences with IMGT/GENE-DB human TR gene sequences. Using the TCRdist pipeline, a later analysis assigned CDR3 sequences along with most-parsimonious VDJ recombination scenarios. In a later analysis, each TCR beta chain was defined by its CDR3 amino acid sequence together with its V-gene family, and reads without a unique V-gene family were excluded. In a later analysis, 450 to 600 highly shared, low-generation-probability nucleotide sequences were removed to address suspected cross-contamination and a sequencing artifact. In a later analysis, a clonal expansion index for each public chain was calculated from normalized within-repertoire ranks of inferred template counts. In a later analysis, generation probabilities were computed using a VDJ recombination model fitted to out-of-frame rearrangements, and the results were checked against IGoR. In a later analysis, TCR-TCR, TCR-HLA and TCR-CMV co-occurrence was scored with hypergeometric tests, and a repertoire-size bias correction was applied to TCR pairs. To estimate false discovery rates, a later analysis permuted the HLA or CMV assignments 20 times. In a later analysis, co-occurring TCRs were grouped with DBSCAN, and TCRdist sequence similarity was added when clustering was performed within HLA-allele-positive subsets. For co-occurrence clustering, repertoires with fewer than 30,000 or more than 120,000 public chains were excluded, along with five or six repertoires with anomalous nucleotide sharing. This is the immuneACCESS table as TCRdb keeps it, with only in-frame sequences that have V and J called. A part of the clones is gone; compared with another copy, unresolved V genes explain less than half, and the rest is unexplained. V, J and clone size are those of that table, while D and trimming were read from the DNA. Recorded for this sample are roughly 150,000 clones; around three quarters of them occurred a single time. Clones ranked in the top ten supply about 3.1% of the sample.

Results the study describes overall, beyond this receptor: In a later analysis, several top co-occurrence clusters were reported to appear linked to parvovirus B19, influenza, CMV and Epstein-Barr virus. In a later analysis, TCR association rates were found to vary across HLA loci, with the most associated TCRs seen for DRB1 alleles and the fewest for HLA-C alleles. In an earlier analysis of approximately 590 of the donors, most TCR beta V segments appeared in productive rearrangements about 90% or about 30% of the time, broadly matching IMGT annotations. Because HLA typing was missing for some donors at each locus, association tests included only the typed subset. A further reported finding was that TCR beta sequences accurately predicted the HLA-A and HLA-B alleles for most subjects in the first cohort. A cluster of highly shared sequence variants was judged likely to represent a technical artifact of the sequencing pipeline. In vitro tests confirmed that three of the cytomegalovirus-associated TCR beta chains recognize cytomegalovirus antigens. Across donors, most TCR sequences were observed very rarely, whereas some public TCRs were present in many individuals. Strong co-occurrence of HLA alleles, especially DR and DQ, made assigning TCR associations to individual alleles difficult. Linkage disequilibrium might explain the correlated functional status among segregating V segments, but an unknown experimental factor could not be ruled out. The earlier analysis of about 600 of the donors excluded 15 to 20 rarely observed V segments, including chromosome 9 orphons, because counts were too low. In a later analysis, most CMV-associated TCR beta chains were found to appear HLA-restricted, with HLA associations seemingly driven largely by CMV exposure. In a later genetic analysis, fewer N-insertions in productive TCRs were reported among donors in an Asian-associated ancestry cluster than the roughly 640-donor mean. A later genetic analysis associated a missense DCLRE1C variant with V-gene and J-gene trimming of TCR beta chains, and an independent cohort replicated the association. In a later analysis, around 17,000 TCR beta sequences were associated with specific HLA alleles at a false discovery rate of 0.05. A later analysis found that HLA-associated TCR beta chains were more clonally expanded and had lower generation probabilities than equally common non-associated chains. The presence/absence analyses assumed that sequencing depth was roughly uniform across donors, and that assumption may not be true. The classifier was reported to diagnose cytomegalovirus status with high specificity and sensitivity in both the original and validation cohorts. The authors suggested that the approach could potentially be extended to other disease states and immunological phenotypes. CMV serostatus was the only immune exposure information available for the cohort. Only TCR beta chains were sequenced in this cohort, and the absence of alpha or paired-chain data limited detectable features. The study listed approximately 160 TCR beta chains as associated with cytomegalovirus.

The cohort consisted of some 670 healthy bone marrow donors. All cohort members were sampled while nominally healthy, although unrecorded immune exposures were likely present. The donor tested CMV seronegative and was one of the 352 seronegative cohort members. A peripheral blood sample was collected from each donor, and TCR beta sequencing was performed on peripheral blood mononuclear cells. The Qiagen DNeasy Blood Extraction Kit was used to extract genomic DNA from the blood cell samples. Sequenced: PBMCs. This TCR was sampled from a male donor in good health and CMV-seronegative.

CDR3 loop: CASSLRELNTEAFF. The DNA sequence is as follows: TGCGCCAGCAGCTTGAGGGAGTTGAACACTGAAGCTTTCTTT. This sequence uses TRBV5-1 and TRBJ1-1; the D gene cannot be resolved reliably. Including the terminal cysteine and phenylalanine, the CDR3 comprises 14 residues. This entry keeps only the CDR3 DNA: 42 bases, framed from base 1. Reading the germline V gene gives CDR1 SGHRS and CDR2 YFSETQ. V is clipped by 1 base and J by 0 bases, and the sequence between their germline boundaries is 7 bases long.